These T cell receptor beta chains were read from a single sample in a study of control samples from healthy donors and cancer patients. The table came from immunoSEQ multiplex PCR; TCRdb's copy has only in-frame clones and leaves some out. This sample has some 140,000 clones, with roughly 89% found just once. Sequencing was done on a sample of blood. These receptors were collected from a man aged 25-45 years in good health. The CDR3 runs from the conserved cysteine through the conserved F or W. The order of the fields is J gene, D gene, CDR3 length, clone size, V gene, CDR3 protein, CDR3 DNA. D genes are given only for firm matches. The listing skips clone size in some rows; elsewhere it reads once, few, many or a size class.

J: TRBJ2-7
D: -
length: 14
size: few
V: TRBV3-1/TRBV3-2
CDR3: CASSQDIGVGEQYF
DNA: TGTGCCAGCAGCCAAGATATAGGCGTAGGGGAGCAGTACTTC

J: TRBJ1-3
D: -
length: 13
size: -
V: TRBV12-5
CDR3: CASGLVLGNTIYF
DNA: TGTGCTAGTGGTTTGGTACTGGGAAACACCATATATTTT

J: TRBJ1-1
D: -
length: 13
size: -
V: TRBV18
CDR3: CASSLDRNTEAFF
DNA: TGTGCCAGCTCACTGGACCGGAACACTGAAGCTTTCTTT

J: TRBJ1-1
D: -
length: 14
size: -
V: TRBV19
CDR3: CASSIGIIYTEAFF
DNA: TGTGCCAGTAGTATAGGGATTATCTACACTGAAGCTTTCTTT

J: TRBJ1-1
D: -
length: 14
size: -
V: TRBV28
CDR3: CASTLGGVNTEAFF
DNA: TGTGCCAGCACCCTTGGAGGGGTGAACACTGAAGCTTTCTTT

J: TRBJ1-6
D: -
length: 14
size: -
V: TRBV3-1/TRBV3-2
CDR3: CASSPRAQYSPLHF
DNA: TGTGCCAGCAGCCCTCGGGCCCAGTATTCACCCCTCCACTTT

J: TRBJ1-6
D: -
length: 13
size: -
V: TRBV5-5
CDR3: CASSVQGNSPLHF
DNA: TGTGCCAGCAGCGTGCAGGGTAATTCACCCCTCCACTTT

J: TRBJ2-4
D: TRBD2
length: 17
size: -
V: TRBV2
CDR3: CASSFGTSGRALDIQYF
DNA: TGTGCCAGCAGTTTCGGGACTAGCGGGAGGGCGTTAGACATTCAGTACTTC

J: TRBJ2-2
D: -
length: 17
size: -
V: TRBV24-1
CDR3: CATSDPSTGFNTGELFF
DNA: TGTGCCACCAGTGACCCCTCTACAGGCTTTAACACCGGGGAGCTGTTTTTT

J: TRBJ2-7
D: TRBD2
length: 13
size: -
V: TRBV2
CDR3: CASRGTRFYEQYF
DNA: TGTGCCAGCAGGGGGACTAGATTCTACGAGCAGTACTTC

J: TRBJ1-2
D: -
length: 14
size: once
V: TRBV25-1
CDR3: CASSEYGANYGYTF
DNA: TGTGCCAGCAGTGAATACGGAGCTAACTATGGCTACACCTTC

J: TRBJ1-1
D: -
length: 12
size: -
V: TRBV18
CDR3: CASSPFMTEAFF
DNA: TGTGCCAGCTCACCCTTCATGACTGAAGCTTTCTTT

J: TRBJ1-2
D: -
length: 15
size: few
V: TRBV7-9
CDR3: CASSSAGGTGYGYTF
DNA: TGTGCCAGCAGCTCCGCCGGGGGAACAGGTTATGGCTACACCTTC

J: TRBJ1-5
D: -
length: 16
size: -
V: TRBV5-8
CDR3: CASSLPRVFVPQPQHF
DNA: TGTGCCAGCAGCTTGCCTAGAGTGTTCGTCCCCCAGCCCCAGCATTTT

J: TRBJ2-2
D: -
length: 15
size: -
V: TRBV28
CDR3: CASSLEDRNTGELFF
DNA: TGTGCCAGCAGTTTAGAGGACAGAAACACCGGGGAGCTGTTTTTT

J: TRBJ2-7
D: -
length: 16
size: -
V: TRBV21-1
CDR3: CASSKGAGQEAYEQYF
DNA: TGTGCCAGCAGCAAAGGAGCGGGACAGGAGGCCTACGAGCAGTACTTC

J: TRBJ2-1
D: -
length: 15
size: -
V: TRBV18
CDR3: CASSPQDSSYNEQFF
DNA: TGTGCCAGCTCACCACAGGACAGCTCCTACAATGAGCAGTTCTTC

J: TRBJ2-3
D: -
length: 14
size: -
V: TRBV29-1
CDR3: CSVWAGKTTDTQYF
DNA: TGCAGCGTTTGGGCGGGAAAGACCACAGATACGCAGTATTTT

J: TRBJ2-5
D: -
length: 13
size: -
V: TRBV28
CDR3: CASRPGGRETQYF
DNA: TGTGCCAGCAGGCCCGGAGGTCGGGAGACCCAGTACTTC

J: TRBJ2-3
D: TRBD1
length: 16
size: -
V: TRBV28
CDR3: CASSFPPGGRTDTQYF
DNA: TGTGCCAGCAGTTTCCCGCCAGGGGGCAGGACAGATACGCAGTATTTT

J: TRBJ2-7
D: -
length: 13
size: -
V: TRBV28
CDR3: CASSSPRAYEQYF
DNA: TGTGCCAGCAGTTCCCCGAGGGCCTACGAGCAGTACTTC

J: TRBJ2-3
D: TRBD2
length: 16
size: -
V: TRBV4-3
CDR3: CASSLRLAPNIDTQYF
DNA: TGCGCCAGCAGCCTCCGACTAGCGCCCAATATTGATACGCAGTATTTT

J: TRBJ2-3
D: TRBD2
length: 16
size: -
V: TRBV5-5
CDR3: CASSLGLAGPPDTQYF
DNA: TGTGCCAGCAGCTTGGGACTAGCGGGACCCCCAGATACGCAGTATTTT

J: TRBJ2-1
D: TRBD1
length: 13
size: -
V: TRBV5-1
CDR3: CASSTGGYNEQFF
DNA: TGCGCCAGCAGCACAGGGGGGTACAATGAGCAGTTCTTC

J: TRBJ1-3
D: -
length: 15
size: -
V: TRBV5-5
CDR3: CASSLDRYSGNTIYF
DNA: TGTGCCAGCAGCTTGGACCGGTACTCTGGAAACACCATATATTTT

J: TRBJ2-7
D: -
length: 13
size: -
V: TRBV2
CDR3: CASRETAPDEQYF
DNA: TGTGCCAGCAGGGAGACAGCTCCGGACGAGCAGTACTTC

J: TRBJ2-2
D: TRBD1
length: 13
size: -
V: TRBV28
CDR3: CATDRANTGELFF
DNA: TGTGCCACCGACAGGGCGAACACCGGGGAGCTGTTTTTT

J: TRBJ2-3
D: -
length: 13
size: -
V: TRBV6-4
CDR3: CASSSGSTDTQYF
DNA: TGTGCCAGCAGTAGCGGGAGCACAGATACGCAGTATTTT

J: TRBJ2-5
D: TRBD2
length: 13
size: few
V: TRBV28
CDR3: CASIRAGWETQYF
DNA: TGTGCCAGCATAAGAGCGGGGTGGGAGACCCAGTACTTC

J: TRBJ2-1
D: TRBD2
length: 19
size: -
V: TRBV11-2
CDR3: CASSLRFPGRGSSYNEQFF
DNA: TGTGCCAGCAGCTTAAGGTTTCCCGGGCGGGGGAGCTCCTACAATGAGCAGTTCTTC

J: TRBJ1-1
D: -
length: 13
size: -
V: TRBV7-3
CDR3: CASSLRRNTEAFF
DNA: TGTGCCAGCAGCTTACGAAGGAACACTGAAGCTTTCTTT

J: TRBJ1-1
D: -
length: 16
size: -
V: TRBV5-6
CDR3: CASSSAKWGMNTEAFF
DNA: TGTGCCAGCAGTTCGGCCAAGTGGGGGATGAACACTGAAGCTTTCTTT

J: TRBJ2-3
D: -
length: 13
size: -
V: TRBV14
CDR3: CASSQALTGTQYF
DNA: TGTGCCAGCAGCCAAGCTCTGACGGGTACGCAGTATTTT

J: TRBJ2-7
D: TRBD2
length: 14
size: -
V: TRBV10-2
CDR3: CASTALAVVGEQYF
DNA: TGCGCCAGCACGGCACTAGCGGTCGTCGGCGAGCAGTACTTC

J: TRBJ1-2
D: -
length: 14
size: -
V: TRBV28
CDR3: CASFVGGEGDGYTF
DNA: TGTGCCAGCTTTGTAGGCGGGGAAGGGGATGGCTACACCTTC

J: TRBJ2-1
D: -
length: 13
size: -
V: TRBV7-9
CDR3: CASNPPLVDEQFF
DNA: TGTGCCAGCAATCCCCCCTTAGTCGATGAGCAGTTCTTC

J: TRBJ1-6
D: TRBD1
length: 15
size: -
V: TRBV7-8
CDR3: CASSGDRGSNSPLHF
DNA: TGTGCCAGCAGCGGGGACAGGGGGTCGAATTCACCCCTCCACTTT

J: TRBJ2-1
D: TRBD2
length: 18
size: few
V: TRBV28
CDR3: CASSLGGVSGTAYNEQFF
DNA: TGTGCCAGCAGTCTAGGGGGGGTTAGCGGGACCGCCTACAATGAGCAGTTCTTC

J: TRBJ2-1
D: -
length: 17
size: -
V: TRBV3-1/TRBV3-2
CDR3: CASSPDGADLPLNEQFF
DNA: TGTGCCAGCAGCCCAGATGGGGCGGATCTCCCCCTCAATGAGCAGTTCTTC

J: TRBJ1-1
D: -
length: 20
size: -
V: TRBV7-3
CDR3: CASSLIIPEAGYSMNTEAFF
DNA: TGTGCCAGCAGCTTAATTATCCCCGAGGCAGGGTATAGCATGAACACTGAAGCTTTCTTT

J: TRBJ2-3
D: TRBD2
length: 16
size: -
V: TRBV9
CDR3: CASSFRAGGRTDTQYF
DNA: TGTGCCAGCAGCTTCCGAGCGGGAGGACGCACAGATACGCAGTATTTT

J: TRBJ2-3
D: -
length: 15
size: -
V: TRBV29-1
CDR3: CSVDRAGGSVGTQYF
DNA: TGCAGCGTTGATCGGGCCGGGGGATCAGTAGGTACGCAGTATTTT

J: TRBJ2-1
D: TRBD2
length: 18
size: -
V: TRBV28
CDR3: CASSLSHGLAGRYNEQFF
DNA: TGTGCCAGCAGTTTATCTCATGGACTAGCGGGGCGCTACAATGAGCAGTTCTTC

J: TRBJ1-1
D: -
length: 13
size: once
V: TRBV29-1
CDR3: CSVGGKMNTEAFF
DNA: TGCAGCGTGGGGGGAAAGATGAACACTGAAGCTTTCTTT

J: TRBJ2-5
D: TRBD2
length: 16
size: -
V: TRBV7-2
CDR3: CASSVLAGGPRETQYF
DNA: TGTGCCAGCAGCGTTCTAGCGGGAGGGCCCCGAGAGACCCAGTACTTC